Listed here are 17 T cell receptor beta chains from one sample, sequenced in a study of T cell responses to AZD1222 COVID-19 vaccine. Assay used: immunoSEQ multiplex PCR; TCRdb lists only in-frame clones, some missing. In the table there are tens of thousands of clones, approximately 85% of which are singletons. Sequences were derived from peripheral blood, sampled on day 0 of AZD1222 vaccination. The receptors here all came from an adult in good health.

This clone has a handful of counts. The V call is TRBV28, the J call TRBJ2-7; possibly TRBD2 for D (6 bases). In germline, CDR1 is MDHEN, CDR2 SYDVKM. V was cut by 2 bases and J by 0 bases, with 11 bases left in between. CDR3 length equals 15 residues. The CDR3 nucleotides read TGTGCCAGCAGTTTAAGGAGGGGCAGCTCCTACGAGCAGTACTTC. Translated, it gives CASSLRRGSSYEQYF.

V gene TRBV4-1 combines with J gene TRBJ1-1; 8 bases are shared with TRBD1. The CDR3 totals 19 residues. V dropped 0 bases and J dropped 1; count of bases not matched to a gene: 13. Germline V lookup: CDR1 MGHRA, CDR2 YSYEKL. The CDR3 nucleotides are TGCGCCAGCAGCCAAGATGCGAGACAGGGGAAATGGGGGAACACTGAAGCTTTCTTT. Translating it yields CASSQDARQGKWGNTEAFF.

The rearrangement uses TRBV1 and TRBJ1-4. TRBV1 has pseudogene status. This CDR3 region has 15 residues. CDR3 sequence: CTSSQEGGRLEKLFF. DNA of the CDR3: TGCACCAGCAGCCAAGAGGGGGGGCGCCTTGAAAAACTGTTTTTT.

The rearrangement joins TRBV15 to TRBJ1-1; D perhaps matches TRBD1 (5 bases). The germline V gene encodes CDR1 LNHNV and CDR2 YYDKDF (reference sequence). The CDR3 sequence is 15 residues long. The V end lost 1 base, the J end lost 1 base, and 10 bases lay between the germline ends. The DNA of the CDR3 is TGTGCCACCAGCAGAGGAGGGGCCGGGAACACTGAAGCTTTCTTT. It encodes CATSRGGAGNTEAFF.

J is TRBJ2-5 and V is TRBV4-2, with D possibly being TRBD1 or TRBD2 (5 bases each). V was shortened by 1 base and J by 4 bases, with 19 bases between the two germline ends. The germline gives CDR1 LGHNA, CDR2 YNFKEQ. The CDR3 is 17 amino acids. CDR3 DNA: TGTGCCAGCAGCCAAGCCGGGGCTAGCTCCATCGGAGAGACCCAGTACTTC. Translated, it gives CASSQAGASSIGETQYF.

V and J are TRBV7-8 and TRBJ2-2; D remains ambiguous. CDR1 and CDR2 (germline): SGHVS, FQNEAQ. CDR3 size: 13 residues. Trimming stripped 6 bases from V and 6 bases from J, with 11 bases between. DNA for the CDR3: TGTGCCAGCAGAATTACATCGGCCGGGGAGCTGTTTTTT. It codes for CASRITSAGELFF. Drawing the rest from reference TRBV7-8 and TRBJ2-2, the complete variable domain is GAGVSQSPRYKVAKRGQDVALRCDPISGHVSLFWYQQALGQGPEFLTYFQNEAQLDKSGLPSDRFFAERPEGSVSTLKIQRTQQEDSAVYLCASRITSAGELFFGEGSRLTVL.

CDR3 sequence: CSVASGGTQETQYF. CDR3 coding DNA: TGCAGCGTTGCTAGCGGGGGAACACAAGAGACCCAGTACTTC. The genes are TRBV29-1 and TRBJ2-5, with 10 bases aligning to TRBD2. The CDR3 spans 14 residues. The J segment lost 2 bases and the V segment lost 4 bases, leaving 4 bases of the junction unmatched. Germline V gene data show CDR1 as SQVTM and CDR2 as ANQGSEA. Together with reference TRBV29-1 and TRBJ2-5, the CDR3 gives the full variable domain: SAVISQKPSRDICQRGTSLTIQCQVDSQVTMMFWYRQQPGQSLTLIATANQGSEATYESGFVIDKFPISRPNLTFSTLTVSNMSPEDSSIYLCSVASGGTQETQYFGPGTRLLVL.

J is TRBJ2-3 and V is TRBV3-1 (or the pseudogene TRBV3-2), with 8 bases fitting TRBD1. The CDR3 loop spans 17 amino acids. With 1 base clipped from V and 2 bases from J, the junction kept 8 bases outside the gene matches. Germline V gives CDR1 LGHDT, CDR2 YNNKEL (reference sequence). The CDR3 here is CASSQVWQGAFTDTQYF. As DNA, the CDR3 is TGTGCCAGCAGCCAAGTGTGGCAGGGGGCCTTCACAGATACGCAGTATTTT.

J is TRBJ2-5 and V is TRBV7-8; TRBD1 is a possible D gene (5 bases). V lost 3 bases and J lost 5, with 25 bases in between. The CDR3 is 18 residues long. CDR1 is SGHVS, CDR2 FQNEAQ, per germline. For the CDR3, the DNA is TGTGCCAGCAGCTTTCGGTTAAAAATGGCAGGGTCATGGGAGACCCAGTACTTC. Its protein is CASSFRLKMAGSWETQYF. The whole variable domain, filled in from reference TRBV7-8 and TRBJ2-5, reads GAGVSQSPRYKVAKRGQDVALRCDPISGHVSLFWYQQALGQGPEFLTYFQNEAQLDKSGLPSDRFFAERPEGSVSTLKIQRTQQEDSAVYLCASSFRLKMAGSWETQYFGPGTRLLVL.

The chain combines TRBV27 with TRBJ1-1; no firm D call. The CDR3 loop spans 10 amino acids. Germline loops: CDR1 MNHEY, CDR2 SMNVEV (reference sequence). The germline V and J ends were trimmed by 5 bases and 11 bases, with 9 bases remaining between them. CDR3 coding DNA: TGTGCCAGCAGTCTGGAAGCCGCTTTCTTT. This gives the protein CASSLEAAFF.

This clone was seen once. This chain joins TRBV18 and TRBJ2-7; D gene unclear. V lost 5 bases to trimming and J lost 0 bases, with 11 bases between them. Germline-derived CDR1 and CDR2 are KGHSH and LQKENI. This CDR3 spans 14 amino acids. CDR3 nucleotides: TGTGCCAGCTCATTCCAGTCAGACTCCTACGAGCAGTACTTC. The encoded protein is CASSFQSDSYEQYF.

The rearrangement uses TRBV6-1 and TRBJ2-1, with TRBD2 matching over 8 bases. V lost 2 bases, J lost 15 bases, and 12 bases stayed unmatched. The CDR3 sequence is 14 residues long. Germline lookup yields CDR1 MNHNS and CDR2 SASEGT. The CDR3 DNA follows: TGTGCCAGCAGTGAATTGGGTAGCGGGGCCCGGCGGTTCTTC. Translated: CASSELGSGARRFF.

The table lists this clone with a count of one. The chain joins TRBV23-1 to TRBJ1-3; D is ambiguous. TRBV23-1 is sorted into the ORF group, with uncertain function. V lost 7 bases to trimming and J lost 0 bases, with 22 bases between them. CDR3 length: 18 residues. CDR3 coding DNA: TGCGCCAGCAAGACGGGCCGTATTCCAACCTACTCTGGAAACACCATATATTTT. Translated, it gives CASKTGRIPTYSGNTIYF.

This chain links TRBV3-1 (or the pseudogene TRBV3-2) with TRBJ1-3; D is possibly TRBD1 (5 bases). From germline, CDR1 is LGHDT and CDR2 YNNKEL (reference sequence). The length of the CDR3 is 14 residues. Trimming removed 3 bases at V and 4 bases at J, with 10 bases between. This CDR3 reads CASSQRQSGNTIYF. CDR3 DNA sequence: TGTGCCAGCAGCCAGCGACAGTCCGGAAACACCATATATTTT.

As for this clone: Other DNA sequences in this sample translate to the same CDR3. The rearrangement joins TRBV6-5 to TRBJ2-2, with 7 nucleotides matching TRBD1. The CDR3 length is 14 residues. After removal of 3 bases from V and 5 bases from J, the junction contained 3 bases not matched to a gene. CDR1 is MNHEY, CDR2 SVGAGI, per germline. CDR3: CASSYSGGTGELFF. CDR3 DNA sequence: TGTGCCAGCAGTTATTCAGGGGGAACCGGGGAGCTGTTTTTT.

The chain links TRBV9 to TRBJ1-6; 7 positions agree with TRBD1. V dropped 2 bases and J dropped 7; count of bases not matched to a gene: 6. Germline V gives CDR1 SGDLS, CDR2 YYNGEE. The CDR3 length is 15 residues. The CDR3 protein is CASSVTGTANSPLHF. In DNA form, the CDR3 reads TGTGCCAGCAGCGTCACGGGGACAGCAAATTCACCCCTCCACTTT.

The CDR3 nucleotides are TGTGCCAGCTTTCAAGGAGGGGTACTGCCTGGAAACACCATATATTTT. Amino acids: CASFQGGVLPGNTIYF. The chain combines TRBV7-9 with TRBJ1-3, with D possibly TRBD1 on 5 matching bases. Germline V gene data show CDR1 as SEHNR and CDR2 as FQNEAQ (reference sequence). The CDR3 totals 16 residues. V dropped 8 bases and J dropped 2 bases, with 19 bases sitting between them.